This passage covers 25 T cell receptor beta chains from one sample sequenced in a study of cytomegalovirus exposure and HLA in healthy donors. With 60 Vbeta and 13 Jbeta primers, the PCR was carried out. The repertoire was sequenced with immunoSEQ multiplex PCR; TCRdb's copy has only in-frame clones and lacks some. The table has 200,000 to 250,000 clones, about 86% seen once. Sequenced input: PBMCs. The receptors were gathered from a woman aged 55-70 years in good health and CMV-seropositive.

This clone has more than one count but fewer than ten. CDR3 sequence: CASSFGSWAEAFF. The CDR3 DNA follows: TGTGCCAGCAGCTTCGGGAGTTGGGCAGAAGCTTTCTTT. V gene TRBV11-2 combines with J gene TRBJ1-1; D gene uncertain. This CDR3 contains 13 residues. V gave up 3 bases and J gave up 8 bases, with 13 bases separating them. In germline, CDR1 is SGHAT, CDR2 FQNNGV.

The J gene is TRBJ1-4, the V gene TRBV19; the D gene is possibly TRBD1 (5 bases). Trimming took off 3 bases at V and 4 bases at J, with 12 bases between the two ends. CDR1 LNHDA and CDR2 SQIVND come from the germline V gene (reference sequence). The CDR3 extends over 15 amino acids. The CDR3 protein is CASSMAGRNNEKLFF. As DNA, the CDR3 is TGTGCCAGTAGTATGGCGGGACGGAATAATGAAAAACTGTTTTTT. The full variable domain, in which reference TRBV19 and TRBJ1-4 provide the parts outside the CDR3, is DGGITQSPKYLFRKEGQNVTLSCEQNLNHDAMYWYRQDPGQGLRLIYYSQIVNDFQKGDIAEGYSVSREKKESFPLTVTSAQKNPTAFYLCASSMAGRNNEKLFFGSGTQLSVL.

The chain carries TRBV18 and TRBJ2-5; no clear D. Near its end, the DNA agrees better with TRBJ2-7, so the J call may be wrong. In germline, CDR1 is KGHSH, CDR2 LQKENI. The CDR3 runs 13 residues. The CDR3 DNA sequence: TGTGCCAGCTCACCACCGGAAGACTACGAGCAGTACTTC. Protein product: CASSPPEDYEQYF.

This clone turned up a few times. The J gene is TRBJ1-3, the V gene TRBV25-1; no clear D. The CDR3 has 14 residues. CDR1 is MGHDK, CDR2 SYGVNS, per germline. V lost 6 bases, J lost 0 bases, and 9 bases lay in between. The CDR3 spells CASRATSSGNTIYF. The CDR3 DNA reads TGTGCCAGCAGGGCAACTAGCTCTGGAAACACCATATATTTT.

The genes are TRBV15 and TRBJ1-1; possible D gene TRBD1, 6 bases. The CDR3 length is 12 residues. The V end lost 3 bases, the J end lost 10 bases, and 12 bases lay between the germline ends. Germline V gene lookup returns CDR1 LNHNV and CDR2 YYDKDF (reference sequence). The CDR3 DNA is TGTGCCACCAGCAGTGGGCAGGGGACAGCTTTCTTT. Translating gives CATSSGQGTAFF.

The gene calls are TRBV7-2 and TRBJ1-1; no clear D gene. The CDR3 contains 14 residues. CDR1 is SGHTA, CDR2 FQGNSA, per germline. The V end lost 5 bases, the J end lost 4 bases, and 14 bases lay between the germline ends. In nucleotides, the CDR3 is TGTGCCAGCAGCCCCTTCTTAGTTAGCACTGAAGCTTTCTTT. The encoded protein is CASSPFLVSTEAFF.

The chain carries TRBV7-9 and TRBJ1-1; a weak D match, TRBD1 (6 bases). Looked up from germline, CDR1 is SEHNR and CDR2 is FQNEAQ (reference sequence). The CDR3 covers 15 residues. V was pared by 0 bases and J by 4 bases, with 12 bases between. The CDR3 DNA is TGTGCCAGCAGCTTAGCCACAGGGTGGGCCACTGAAGCTTTCTTT. This encodes CASSLATGWATEAFF.

The V and J genes are TRBV11-2 and TRBJ2-2; 10 bases are shared with TRBD1. Germline assignment: CDR1 SGHAT and CDR2 FQNNGV. This CDR3 region has 14 residues. The V gene end was trimmed by 5 bases and the J gene end by 5 bases; junction bases not matched to a gene: 2. The CDR3 region has the DNA TGTGCCAGCAGCCCGGGACAGGGGACCGGGGAGCTGTTTTTT. This codes for CASSPGQGTGELFF.

A note on this clone: The junction differs from germline at one of its ends, possibly a read error. The J gene is TRBJ2-1, the V gene TRBV7-9, with 10 bases lining up with TRBD2. Looked up from germline, CDR1 is SEHNR and CDR2 is FQNEAQ (reference sequence). The CDR3 sequence is 13 residues long. The CDR3 bases are TGTTCCAGCACCCTAGCGGGAGAGGTTGAGCAGTTCTTC. Its translation: CSSTLAGEVEQFF.

The J gene is TRBJ1-1, the V gene TRBV6-1, with no clear D. The CDR3 loop spans 12 amino acids. Germline loops: CDR1 MNHNS, CDR2 SASEGT. V lost 3 bases to trimming and J lost 11 bases, with 13 bases between them. In nucleotides, the CDR3 is TGTGCCAGCAGTGAGAGACCCTCGGGGGCTTTCTTT. Protein: CASSERPSGAFF.

This clone has just a few counts. A read error may produce the germline difference seen at one junction end. V is TRBV7-9 and J is TRBJ2-2, with 7 bases lining up with TRBD1. The germline V gene encodes CDR1 SEHNR and CDR2 FQNEAQ (reference sequence). The CDR3 loop spans 16 amino acids. The DNA of the CDR3 is TGTTCCAGCAGCTTAGGGGGCTCGAGGAACACCGGGGAGCTGTTTTTT. It encodes CSSSLGGSRNTGELFF.

The chain carries TRBV19 and TRBJ1-1; 9 bases map to TRBD1. This CDR3 spans 20 amino acids. V trimming: 10 bases; J trimming: 0 bases; junction bases outside the gene matches: 24. Germline CDR1 LNHDA, CDR2 SQIVND (reference sequence). CDR3 sequence (DNA): TGTGCCACTAAAGGGAGGACAGGGGTAGGAGGGGGCCTTATGAACACTGAAGCTTTCTTT. Its protein is CATKGRTGVGGGLMNTEAFF.

The chain combines TRBV6-1 with TRBJ1-1; 8 positions match TRBD1. J lost 2 bases, V lost 7 bases, and 9 bases had no gene match. Per the germline V gene, CDR1 is MNHNS and CDR2 is SASEGT. This CDR3 is 15 amino acids long. The CDR3 DNA follows: TGTGCCAGCACCTTCTTGGACAGGGCAAACACTGAAGCTTTCTTT. It translates to CASTFLDRANTEAFF.

J is TRBJ2-1 and V is TRBV11-2; 11 bases match TRBD2. The CDR3 is made up of 15 amino acids. Germline V gene lookup returns CDR1 SGHAT and CDR2 FQNNGV. V was pared by 2 bases and J by 8 bases, with 5 bases of the junction left unmatched. CDR3 bases: TGTGCCAGCAGCTTACAACTAGCGGGAGTGGATGAGCAGTTCTTC. This codes for CASSLQLAGVDEQFF.

The chain recombines TRBV6-5 with TRBJ2-5; maybe TRBD2 (6 bases). The closer fit of TRBJ2-7 to the DNA end suggests the J call may be wrong. CDR1 is MNHEY, CDR2 SVGAGI, per germline. The CDR3 covers 15 residues. CDR3 coding DNA: TGTGCCAGCAGTTACTCCGGGAGCCTTTCCTACGAGCAGTACTTC. This translates into CASSYSGSLSYEQYF.

This rearrangement joins TRBV29-1 to TRBJ1-2, with D unclear. V lost 7 bases, J lost 0 bases, and 15 bases lay in between. Germline CDR1 and CDR2: SQVTM and ANQGSEA. The CDR3 totals 14 residues. The CDR3 DNA is TGCAGCGACTCCTCGGTGAGGGCTAACTATGGCTACACCTTC. It encodes CSDSSVRANYGYTF.

J is TRBJ1-1 and V is TRBV10-3, with 7 bases identical to TRBD1. Germline V gives CDR1 ENHRY, CDR2 SYGVKD. The CDR3 has 14 residues. V was pared by 6 bases and J by 4 bases, with 8 bases of the junction left unmatched. As DNA, the CDR3 is TGTGCCATCAGGGAGACAGAGGGGGCCACTGAAGCTTTCTTT. Translating gives CAIRETEGATEAFF.

This sequence joins TRBV10-1 and TRBJ2-5, with 8 positions matching TRBD2. From germline, CDR1 is WNHNN and CDR2 SYGVQD (reference sequence). This CDR3 is built from 16 residues. The V and J ends lost 8 bases and 4 bases, in that order; junction bases with no gene match: 15. The CDR3 coding sequence is TGCGCCAGCGGACAAGGAATGGCGGGAGGTTTAGAGACCCAGTACTTC. Translated: CASGQGMAGGLETQYF.

The CDR3 protein is CASGLDTGFGQPQHF. CDR3 DNA sequence: TGTGCTAGTGGTTTGGATACAGGGTTTGGTCAGCCCCAGCATTTT. The gene calls are TRBV12-5 and TRBJ1-5, with D possibly TRBD1 on 6 matching bases. Trimming shortened V by 1 base and J by 6 bases, and 13 bases separated the two germline ends. Germline CDR1 reads LGHNT; CDR2 reads FRNRAP. The CDR3 covers 15 residues.

This chain connects TRBV5-4 to TRBJ1-1, with TRBD1 identical over 7 bases. Germline lookup yields CDR1 SGHNT and CDR2 YYREEE (reference sequence). V lost 4 bases and J lost 5; bases outside the gene matches: 11. There are 15 residues in the CDR3. The CDR3 DNA reads as TGTGCCAGCAGCACGGAGGGGGCCGAGAGTACTGAAGCTTTCTTT. This sequence encodes CASSTEGAESTEAFF. The variable domain in full, with the rest retrieved from reference TRBV5-4 and TRBJ1-1, is ETGVTQSPTHLIKTRGQQVTLRCSSQSGHNTVSWYQQALGQGPQFIFQYYREEENGRGNFPPRFSGLQFPNYSSELNVNALELDDSALYLCASSTEGAESTEAFFGQGTRLTVV.

The chain is built from TRBV27 and TRBJ2-7; 8 nucleotides line up with TRBD2. Germline V gene sequence: CDR1 MNHEY, CDR2 SMNVEV (reference sequence). V was pared by 2 bases and J by 6 bases, with 9 bases of the junction left unmatched. The CDR3 extends over 15 amino acids. Here the CDR3 reads CASSLTGGPTTEQYF. The CDR3 nucleotides are TGTGCCAGCAGTTTAACGGGAGGGCCCACTACCGAGCAGTACTTC.

The chain employs TRBV10-2 and TRBJ2-2, with 10 positions matching TRBD2. Germline CDR1 is WSHSY and CDR2 is SAAADI. The CDR3 is 16 residues long. Trimming cost V 3 bases and J 2 bases; bases outside gene matches: 3. The CDR3 nucleotides are TGCGCCAGCAGTGAACTAGCGGGATTCAACACCGGGGAGCTGTTTTTT. Amino acid sequence: CASSELAGFNTGELFF.

This rearrangement joins TRBV14 to TRBJ2-1; 9 bases are shared with TRBD2. V dropped 1 base and J dropped 6; count of bases not matched to a gene: 4. Germline-derived CDR1 and CDR2 are SGHDN and FVKESK. CDR3 size: 15 residues. Here the CDR3 DNA reads TGTGCCAGCAGCCAAGGGACTAGCGTTATCAATGAGCAGTTCTTC. It encodes CASSQGTSVINEQFF.

V gene TRBV5-5 combines with J gene TRBJ1-1, with D tentatively TRBD1 (6 bases). The CDR3 consists of 14 residues. The ends were cut back, 3 bases at V and 4 bases at J, with 13 bases in the middle. CDR1 and CDR2 (germline): SGHKS, YYEKEE (reference sequence). The CDR3 here is CASSSTGTLTEAFF. CDR3 sequence (DNA): TGTGCCAGCAGCTCAACAGGGACACTCACTGAAGCTTTCTTT.

The chain links TRBV27 to TRBJ1-5; the match to TRBD1 covers 9 bases. This CDR3 comprises 14 residues. CDR1 and CDR2 from the germline V gene are MNHEY and SMNVEV (reference sequence). V was pared by 8 bases and J by 7 bases, with 9 bases of the junction left unmatched. CDR3 DNA sequence: TGTGCCAGCGGACAGGGGAGTGGTAAGCAGCCCCAGCATTTT. Translated: CASGQGSGKQPQHF.